The text below deals with one TCR beta chain. Its binding antigen is unknown. No quality values exist for individual bases; no much larger clone is one base distant. TCRbeta CDR3 regions were amplified from genomic DNA by means of the immunoSEQ Assay, a bias-controlled multiplex PCR. As for the authors' bioinformatics: The number of nucleated cells in each sample was estimated from the amplification of reference gene primers within the assay. Sequence reads were collapsed and filtered to measure the absolute abundance of every unique TCRbeta CDR3 rearrangement. For each sample, productive Simpson clonality was calculated by taking the square root of Simpson's diversity index across productive rearrangements. The table comes from immuneACCESS by way of TCRdb, which keeps in-frame sequences with V and J called. Part of the clones is missing from these tables; in studies checked, under half for an unresolved V gene and the rest for unknown reasons. V and J calls and clone size are given by that table; D and trimming were obtained from the DNA. This sample is represented by 80,000 to 90,000 clones; 70% to 90% of them were singletons. Clones ranked in the top ten supply approximately 1.2% of the sample.

These data originate in a study of blood T cell repertoires in COVID-19 (dated by TCRdb to the early 2020s). Background on the whole study: The collaborator samples originated in the United States, Italy and Spain and spanned the acute and convalescent phases of COVID-19. The prospective study material was composed of cDNA or gDNA derived from T cells, B-cell-depleted T cells, or PBMCs. Deeply sampled blood TCRbeta repertoires from subjects exposed to, actively infected with, or recovered from COVID-19 were included in the dataset. A freely available public database, intended as a resource for researchers studying the immune response to SARS-CoV-2, is where the repertoires were released. Samples were obtained from the ongoing ImmuneRACE study (first 160 participants) and from 1,254 subjects provided by 6 global collaborators. A de-identified subject ID, COVID-19 status, age in years and sex were almost always included in the sample metadata. Where HLA class I and class II types were available, the types were taken from metadata supplied by the sample provider, not from assay-based typing.

CDR1 and CDR2 are read off the germline V gene as SGHRS and YFSETQ. Relative to germline, V is missing 4 bases and J is missing 2 bases, with 6 bases of the junction outside any gene match. Including the terminal cysteine and phenylalanine, the CDR3 comprises 15 residues. Only CDR3 DNA remains: 45 bases, in frame from the first base. Broader findings and caveats from the paper: The amount of clinical and demographic metadata varied by source and participant and was provided uncurated.

Each collaborating institution followed its own protocols to collect whole blood in K2EDTA tubes. For TCRbeta analysis, collaborator samples were shipped as frozen whole blood, as isolated PBMCs, or as DNA extracted from either sample type. The chain couples TRBV5-1 to TRBJ1-3, with 7 central nucleotides matching TRBD1. The source of this sequence is a man aged 80 or over with active or convalescent COVID-19. The source material was peripheral blood. For the CDR3, the sequence is CASSPDRAAGNTIYF. The bases read TGCGCCAGCAGCCCCGACAGGGCGGCTGGAAACACCATATATTTT.